This T cell receptor beta chain was sequenced in a study of vaccination and CD4 T cells after COVID-19. Study in general: Overlapping spike peptides of SARS-CoV-2, HCoV-NL63, HCoV-OC43 and HCoV-229E stimulated the cells.

This clonotype was recorded a few times. What it recognizes is unknown. The CDR3 has 15 residues. The V gene lost 3 bases and the J gene lost 1 base, with 10 bases spanning the gap. Germline V gives CDR1 LNHDA, CDR2 SQIVND (reference sequence). Sequencing of cultured CD4+ T cell DNA used the Oncomine TCR Beta short-read assay. Scientists extracted genomic DNA from CD4+ T cells grown in culture. TCRdb fed the PCR reads into MiXCR, producing one record per CDR3 protein. The sample carries 7,000 to 10,000 distinct CDR3 sequences, around 41% recorded once. The treatment was: approximately 9-day PBMC culture with coronavirus spike peptide pools or control peptides (ViraFEST assay). CD4+ T lymphocytes from the unexposed donor were collected before the COVID-19 pandemic (2011-2018). Half of the medium was exchanged for fresh IL-2 medium, first on day 3 and then on day 7. Study outcomes and limitations: A median of around 86% of reactive clones, in convalescent patients, became evident only post-vaccination.

Sequencing used CD4+ T cells from blood, cultured in vitro. This sequence originates from a human donor in good health. The chain couples TRBV19 to TRBJ1-5; D not certain. The CDR3 bases are TGTGCCAGTAGTATGTTTTATGAGAGCAATCAGCCCCAGCATTTT. It is translated as CASSMFYESNQPQHF.